This T cell receptor (beta chain) was profiled in a study of beta chain features in type 1 diabetes. Study details: Patients and healthy donors were similar in age, gender and cell yields.

Germline CDR1 is SQVTM and CDR2 is ANQGSEA. V was cut by 4 bases and J by 0 bases, with 6 bases left in between. The CDR3 sequence is 12 residues long. Purities in excess of 95% were seen in all sorted populations. This clone came up many times. Isolated RNA was reverse transcribed in full, so expressed TCRB transcripts were sequenced. The table came from immunoSEQ multiplex PCR; TCRdb's copy has only in-frame clones and leaves some out. Among 250,000 to 350,000 clones listed, approximately 14% were seen once. This rearrangement joins TRBV29-1 to TRBJ1-2; D is undetermined. The TCR sequence derives from a man aged 25-40 years in good health. The specimen sequenced was central memory CD4+ T cells from blood. CDR3 DNA: TGCAGCGTTGTGTTCCCTAACTATGGCTACACCTTC. It translates to CSVVFPNYGYTF.